This entry is about one T cell receptor beta chain. There is no known antigen for this receptor. The record has no base qualities; no much larger clone is one base away. This sample is part of a study (dated by TCRdb to about 2015). A note on the overall study: The study set out to test whether tumor-infiltrating Tregs in breast cancer get recruited from blood Tregs or are instead converted in situ from other CD4+ T cell subsets.

Full-length TCR variable regions were amplified by 5' RACE PCR with constant-region reverse primers, followed by semi-nested PCR with Nested Universal Primer A. Using the ReliaPrep RNA Cell Miniprep System, total RNA was extracted, and the SMARTer RACE 5'/3' Kit was then used to reverse transcribe the RNA into 5'RACE-ready cDNA. Multiplex adaptors were used to barcode full-length TCR alpha and beta libraries, and the barcoded libraries were sequenced on an Illumina MiSeq. As for the authors' bioinformatics: For each of nine subset-tissue groups, sequencing data from the five patients were pooled, and the groups were then compared using unsupervised clustering of TCR gene usage. The Morisita-Horn index was used to calculate repertoire similarity, with shared sequences weighted by how much each contributed to each repertoire. TCRdb applied fastp at Q25 and MiXCR to the public reads, then kept only in-frame beta chains. Every entry covers one CDR3 protein and lists the most common genes and DNA from its rows. The V and J calls shown here were made by TCRdb, not taken from the authors' results. For this sample the table gives around 30,000 distinct CDR3 sequences, of which around 24% were detected only once. Roughly 4% of the sample rests with the top ten.

Memory CD4+ T cells were isolated as CD4+CD45RO+CD25- cells. Tregs, naive and memory CD4+ T cells from tumor, blood and ipsilateral draining lymph nodes of five breast cancer patients underwent full-length TCR alpha and beta sequencing. Ficoll density gradient centrifugation was used to isolate mononuclear cells from either lymph nodes or 45 to 65 ml of peripheral blood. A purity exceeding 90% was confirmed by FACS for the sorted cell populations. Measured from the cysteine to the phenylalanine, the CDR3 is 15 residues long. Of all the DNA, just the CDR3 is kept, 45 bases in frame from base 1. The germline V gene gives CDR1 as SGHRS and CDR2 as YFSETQ. Trimming takes 0 bases from V and 5 bases from J, and the germline ends sit 15 bases apart. Overall study results and their limits: The greatest overlap of tumor-infiltrating Treg TCR alpha and beta sequences was observed with tumor naive CD4+ T cells, followed by blood naive CD4+ T cells. The validation in the larger cohort was limited to a single TCR beta V-J rearrangement instead of whole repertoires. In terms of TCR gene usage, tumor memory CD4+ T cells clustered together with blood and lymph node memory CD4+ cells, as well as with lymph node naive CD4+ cells.

This sequence originates from a female donor with breast cancer. Sequencing input: memory CD4+ T cells sorted from blood. The label giving this sample's cell subset or site can be read as: memory CD4+ T cells, CD4+CD45RO+CD25-. Recombination connected TRBV5-1 to TRBJ2-7, with no confident D gene call. CDR3 sequence: CASSLARPPRDEQYF. The DNA sequence is given as TGCGCCAGCAGCTTGGCCAGGCCGCCTCGGGACGAGCAGTACTTC.